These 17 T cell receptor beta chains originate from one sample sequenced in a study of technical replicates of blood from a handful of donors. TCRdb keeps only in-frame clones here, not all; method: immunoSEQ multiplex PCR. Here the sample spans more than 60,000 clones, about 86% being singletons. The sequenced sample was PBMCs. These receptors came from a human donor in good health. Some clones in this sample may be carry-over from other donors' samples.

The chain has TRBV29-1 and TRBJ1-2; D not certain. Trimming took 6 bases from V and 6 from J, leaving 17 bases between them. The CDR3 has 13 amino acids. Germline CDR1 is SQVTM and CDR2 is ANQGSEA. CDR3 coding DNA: TGCAGCGTGCCCACCCCCGCTATCGATGGCTACACCTTC. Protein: CSVPTPAIDGYTF.

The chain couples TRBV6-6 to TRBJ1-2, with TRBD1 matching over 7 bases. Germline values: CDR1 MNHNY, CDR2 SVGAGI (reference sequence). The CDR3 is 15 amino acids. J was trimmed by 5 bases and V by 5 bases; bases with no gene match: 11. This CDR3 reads CASSPSGTATYGYTF. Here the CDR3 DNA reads TGTGCCAGCAGTCCCTCGGGGACAGCTACTTATGGCTACACCTTC.

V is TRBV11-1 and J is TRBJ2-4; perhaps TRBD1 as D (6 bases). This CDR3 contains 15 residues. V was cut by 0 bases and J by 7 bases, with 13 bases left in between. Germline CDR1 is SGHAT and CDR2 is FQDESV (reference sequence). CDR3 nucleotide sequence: TGTGCCAGCAGCTTAGCGAAGGGACAAAAGAACATTCAGTACTTC. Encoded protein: CASSLAKGQKNIQYF.

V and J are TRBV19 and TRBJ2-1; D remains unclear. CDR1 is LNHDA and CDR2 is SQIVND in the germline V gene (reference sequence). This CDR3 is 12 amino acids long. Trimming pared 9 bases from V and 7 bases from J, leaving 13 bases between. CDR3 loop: CASLSVVNEQFF. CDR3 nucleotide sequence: TGTGCCAGCCTAAGCGTGGTAAATGAGCAGTTCTTC.

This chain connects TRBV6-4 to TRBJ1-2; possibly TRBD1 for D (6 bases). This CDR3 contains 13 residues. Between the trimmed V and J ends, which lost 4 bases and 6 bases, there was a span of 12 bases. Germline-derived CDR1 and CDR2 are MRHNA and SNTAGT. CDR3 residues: CASSATGQNGYTF. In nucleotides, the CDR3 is TGTGCCAGCAGTGCCACCGGACAGAATGGCTACACCTTC.

Here the CDR3 DNA reads TGTGCCAGCAGTTACGGGGGCTCAACTTCCTACGAGCAGTACTTC. It translates to CASSYGGSTSYEQYF. The chain uses TRBV6-5 and TRBJ2-7; perhaps TRBD1 as D (6 bases). Trimming took 2 bases from V and 1 from J, leaving 12 bases between them. Germline loops: CDR1 MNHEY, CDR2 SVGAGI. This CDR3 region has 15 residues.

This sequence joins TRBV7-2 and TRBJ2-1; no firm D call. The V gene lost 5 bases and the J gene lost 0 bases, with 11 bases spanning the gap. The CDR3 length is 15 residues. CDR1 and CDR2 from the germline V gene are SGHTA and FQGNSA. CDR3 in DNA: TGTGCCAGCAGCGGAGAGGATAGCTCCTACAATGAGCAGTTCTTC. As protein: CASSGEDSSYNEQFF.

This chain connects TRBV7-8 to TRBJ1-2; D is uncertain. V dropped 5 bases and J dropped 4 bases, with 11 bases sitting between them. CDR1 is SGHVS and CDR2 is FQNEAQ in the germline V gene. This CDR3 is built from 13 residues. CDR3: CASSREEVYGYTF. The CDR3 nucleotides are TGTGCCAGCAGCCGGGAGGAGGTCTATGGCTACACCTTC.

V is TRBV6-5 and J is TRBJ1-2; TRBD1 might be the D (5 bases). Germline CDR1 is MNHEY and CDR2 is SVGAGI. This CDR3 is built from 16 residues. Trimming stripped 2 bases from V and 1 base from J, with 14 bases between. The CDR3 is CASSYAGGSGNYGYTF. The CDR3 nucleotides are TGTGCCAGCAGTTACGCTGGGGGGAGCGGTAACTATGGCTACACCTTC.

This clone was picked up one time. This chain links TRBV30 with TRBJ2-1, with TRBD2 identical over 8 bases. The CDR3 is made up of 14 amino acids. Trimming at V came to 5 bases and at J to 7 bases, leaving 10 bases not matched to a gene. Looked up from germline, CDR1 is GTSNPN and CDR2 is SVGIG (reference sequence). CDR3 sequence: CAWPPRGDRNEQFF. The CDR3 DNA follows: TGTGCCTGGCCCCCGCGGGGGGACCGTAATGAGCAGTTCTTC. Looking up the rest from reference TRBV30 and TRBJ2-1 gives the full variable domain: SQTIHQWPATLVQPVGSPLSLECTVEGTSNPNLYWYRQAAGRGLQLLFYSVGIGQISSEVPQNLSASRPQDRQFILSSKKLLLSDSGFYLCAWPPRGDRNEQFFGPGTRLTVL.

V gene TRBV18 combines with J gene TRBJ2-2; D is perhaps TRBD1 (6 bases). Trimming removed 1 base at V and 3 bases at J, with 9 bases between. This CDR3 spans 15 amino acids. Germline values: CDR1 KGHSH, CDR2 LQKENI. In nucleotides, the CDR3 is TGTGCCAGCTCACCACGGGACATGGACACCGGGGAGCTGTTTTTT. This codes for CASSPRDMDTGELFF.

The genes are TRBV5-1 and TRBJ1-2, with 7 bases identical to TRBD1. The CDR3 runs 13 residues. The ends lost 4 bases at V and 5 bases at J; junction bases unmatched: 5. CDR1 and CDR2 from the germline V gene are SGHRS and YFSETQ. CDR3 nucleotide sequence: TGCGCCAGCAGCGATACAGGGGCGTATGGCTACACCTTC. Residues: CASSDTGAYGYTF.

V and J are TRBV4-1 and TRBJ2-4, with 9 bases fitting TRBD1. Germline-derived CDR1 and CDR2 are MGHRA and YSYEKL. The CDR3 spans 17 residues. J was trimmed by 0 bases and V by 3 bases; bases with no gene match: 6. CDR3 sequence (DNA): TGCGCCAGCAGCCACCAACAGGGGGCTCTAGCCAAAAACATTCAGTACTTC. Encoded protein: CASSHQQGALAKNIQYF.

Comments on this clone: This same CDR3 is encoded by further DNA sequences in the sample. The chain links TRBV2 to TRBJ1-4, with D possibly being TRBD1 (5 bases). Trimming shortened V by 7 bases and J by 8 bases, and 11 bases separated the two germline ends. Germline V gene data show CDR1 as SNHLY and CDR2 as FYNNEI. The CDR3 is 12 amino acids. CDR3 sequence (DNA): TGTGCCAGCACCCCAGGGTCAGAAAAACTGTTTTTT. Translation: CASTPGSEKLFF.

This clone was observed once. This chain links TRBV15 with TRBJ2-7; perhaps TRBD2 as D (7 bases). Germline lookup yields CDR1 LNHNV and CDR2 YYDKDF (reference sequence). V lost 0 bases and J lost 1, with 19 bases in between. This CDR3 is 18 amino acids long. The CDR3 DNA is TGTGCCACCAGCAGAGAGGGAGGGCCCCTCCAGGGGTCCTACGAGCAGTACTTC. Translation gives CATSREGGPLQGSYEQYF.

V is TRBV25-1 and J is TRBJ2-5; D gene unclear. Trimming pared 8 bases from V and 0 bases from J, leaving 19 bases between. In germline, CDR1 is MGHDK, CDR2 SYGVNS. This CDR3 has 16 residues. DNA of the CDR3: TGTGCCAGCTCCCCGCGAGAGGCTTCTGACCAAGAGACCCAGTACTTC. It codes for CASSPREASDQETQYF. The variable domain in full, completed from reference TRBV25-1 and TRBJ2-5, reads EADIYQTPRYLVIGTGKKITLECSQTMGHDKMYWYQQDPGMELHLIHYSYGVNSTEKGDLSSESTVSRIRTEHFPLTLESARPSHTSQYLCASSPREASDQETQYFGPGTRLLVL.

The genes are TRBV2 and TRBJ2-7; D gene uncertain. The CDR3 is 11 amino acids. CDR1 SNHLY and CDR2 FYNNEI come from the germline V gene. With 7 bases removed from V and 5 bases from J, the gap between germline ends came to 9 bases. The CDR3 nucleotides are TGTGCCAGCAATACAGCCCACGAGCAGTACTTC. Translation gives CASNTAHEQYF.